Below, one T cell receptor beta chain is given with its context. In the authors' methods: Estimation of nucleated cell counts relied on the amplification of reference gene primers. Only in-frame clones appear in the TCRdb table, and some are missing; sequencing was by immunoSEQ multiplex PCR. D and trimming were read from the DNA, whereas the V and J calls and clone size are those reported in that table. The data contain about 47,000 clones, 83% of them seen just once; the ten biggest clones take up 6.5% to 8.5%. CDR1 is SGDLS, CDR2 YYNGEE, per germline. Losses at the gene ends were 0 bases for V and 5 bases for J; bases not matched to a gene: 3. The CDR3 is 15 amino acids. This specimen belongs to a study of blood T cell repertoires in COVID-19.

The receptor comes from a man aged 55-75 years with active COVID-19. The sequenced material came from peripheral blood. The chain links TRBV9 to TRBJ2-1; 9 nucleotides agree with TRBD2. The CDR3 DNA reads TGTGCCAGCAGCGTAGGCGGGGGGGCGAACAATGAGCAGTTCTTC. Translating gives CASSVGGGANNEQFF.